The 24 T cell receptor beta chains below come from one sample, sequenced in a study of CD8 T cells in ankylosing spondylitis. Each CDR3 protein is one row after TCRdb ran MiXCR on the 5' RACE reads. This table holds 100,000 to 150,000 distinct CDR3 sequences, approximately 10% found once. Sequenced material: blood, either unsorted or a sorted T cell fraction (not recorded which). These receptors all come from a female donor with ankylosing spondylitis or in good health (not recorded which).

This clonotype has ten or more counts. The J gene is TRBJ2-2, the V gene TRBV20-1, with a weak D call TRBD1 (5 bases). The CDR3 covers 14 residues. V was clipped by 0 bases and J by 4 bases, with 9 bases between them. Germline lookup yields CDR1 DFQATT and CDR2 SNEGSKA (reference sequence). This chain's CDR3 is CSARDLRGTGELFF. The CDR3 nucleotides are TGCAGTGCTAGAGATTTAAGGGGCACCGGGGAGCTGTTTTTT.

This clonotype was observed many times. The CDR3 bases are TGTGCCAGCAGCTTATCTCAGGGGATTGGCTACACCTTC. Its translation is CASSLSQGIGYTF. The rearrangement joins TRBV7-8 to TRBJ1-2; weak D call: TRBD1 (6 bases). CDR1 is SGHVS and CDR2 is FQNEAQ in the germline V gene. The CDR3 totals 13 residues. Trimming took off 2 bases at V and 7 bases at J, with 11 bases between the two ends.

This chain connects TRBV25-1 to TRBJ1-4, with 8 bases lining up with TRBD1. CDR1 and CDR2 from the germline V gene are MGHDK and SYGVNS. The CDR3 extends over 14 amino acids. J lost 5 bases, V lost 6 bases, and 5 bases had no gene match. In nucleotides, the CDR3 is TGTGCCAGCAGCTGGACAGGGATCAATGAAAAACTGTTTTTT. As protein: CASSWTGINEKLFF. Complete variable domain (other parts from reference TRBV25-1 and TRBJ1-4): EADIYQTPRYLVIGTGKKITLECSQTMGHDKMYWYQQDPGMELHLIHYSYGVNSTEKGDLSSESTVSRIRTEHFPLTLESARPSHTSQYLCASSWTGINEKLFFGSGTQLSVL.

This clonotype was counted ten times or more. The chain carries TRBV7-2 and TRBJ2-2, with D hard to call. From germline, CDR1 is SGHTA and CDR2 FQGNSA. This CDR3 contains 13 residues. V was shortened by 4 bases and J by 1 base, with 4 bases between the two germline ends. Here the CDR3 reads CASSWGNTGELFF. The CDR3 bases are TGTGCCAGCAGCTGGGGGAACACCGGGGAGCTGTTTTTT.

Many counts were recorded for this clonotype. The chain is built from TRBV11-2 and TRBJ2-1; a possible D gene is TRBD2 (5 bases). Trimming stripped 7 bases from V and 0 bases from J, with 16 bases between. CDR1 is SGHAT and CDR2 is FQNNGV in the germline V gene. This CDR3 is built from 16 residues. This CDR3 is CASNPGAASSYNEQFF. CDR3 bases: TGTGCCAGCAACCCAGGAGCGGCAAGCTCCTACAATGAGCAGTTCTTC.

This clonotype was seen a few times. This sequence joins TRBV7-9 and TRBJ2-7; 7 bases are shared with TRBD2. The germline CDR1 and CDR2 sequences are SEHNR and FQNEAQ (reference sequence). The trim removed 3 bases at V and 2 bases at J, leaving 7 bases unmatched. This CDR3 is 15 amino acids long. The CDR3: CASSLIAGPAYEQYF. The CDR3 coding sequence is TGTGCCAGCAGCTTGATAGCGGGTCCTGCCTACGAGCAGTACTTC.

This chain links TRBV20-1 with TRBJ1-2, with D perhaps matching TRBD1 (5 bases). The CDR3 is 18 amino acids. CDR1 is DFQATT, CDR2 SNEGSKA, per germline (reference sequence). This CDR3 reads CSVRGVAPGLGLVYGYTF. The DNA of the CDR3 is TGCAGCGTTAGGGGCGTGGCCCCAGGCCTGGGGCTTGTCTATGGCTACACCTTC.

In its sample, this clonotype was seen many times. CDR3 coding DNA: TGCAGTGCTAGAGTCGTTGTCAGCCGCTCTGGGGCCAACGTCCTGACTTTC. Translating gives CSARVVVSRSGANVLTF. The V call is TRBV20-1, the J call TRBJ2-6, with no clear D. Germline assignment: CDR1 DFQATT and CDR2 SNEGSKA (reference sequence). The CDR3 runs to 17 residues. Trimming shortened V by 1 base and J by 0 bases, and 13 bases separated the two germline ends.

This clonotype was observed at least ten times. The V gene is TRBV28, the J gene TRBJ1-2, with D perhaps TRBD1 (6 bases). The CDR3 is made up of 16 amino acids. Trimming removed 4 bases from V and 2 bases from J, with 17 bases in between. Per germline, CDR1 MDHEN and CDR2 SYDVKM. CDR3 protein: CASSSYHRDTNYGYTF. In nucleotides, the CDR3 is TGTGCCAGCAGTTCCTACCACAGGGATACGAACTATGGCTACACCTTC.

The chain couples TRBV28 to TRBJ2-7, with 9 bases identical to TRBD1. The V segment lost 4 bases and the J segment 4 bases; nucleotides outside the gene matches: 8. This CDR3 has 15 residues. Per germline, CDR1 MDHEN and CDR2 SYDVKM. The CDR3 DNA reads as TGTGCCAGCAGTTCCACCCCGGACAGGGGATACGAGCAGTACTTC. Translating it yields CASSSTPDRGYEQYF. The full variable domain, rest sourced from reference TRBV28 and TRBJ2-7, is DVKVTQSSRYLVKRTGEKVFLECVQDMDHENMFWYRQDPGLGLRLIYFSYDVKMKEKGDIPEGYSVSREKKERFSLILESASTNQTSMYLCASSSTPDRGYEQYFGPGTRLTVT.

This clonotype was observed at least ten times. The chain couples TRBV12-3 or TRBV12-4 to TRBJ1-2; the D is unclear. The CDR3 has 11 amino acids. V was pared by 5 bases and J by 8 bases, with 9 bases between. The CDR3 loop is CASSDQGGYTF. The CDR3 DNA follows: TGTGCCAGCAGTGACCAAGGAGGCTACACCTTC.

This clonotype was seen once. The V gene is TRBV12-2, the J gene TRBJ2-1; TRBD2, as called in the table, went unchecked against the DNA. TRBV12-2 is tagged as a pseudogene. CDR3 length: 15 residues. In DNA, the CDR3 is TGTGCCAGCAGCTTCGTGAGCGGAGGTTACAATGAGCAGTTCTTC. This sequence encodes CASSFVSGGYNEQFF.

In its sample, this clonotype was seen many times. This chain uses TRBV7-9 with TRBJ1-1; the D is unclear. Germline CDR1 SEHNR, CDR2 FQNEAQ (reference sequence). V lost 5 bases and J 1 base, leaving 8 bases between the germline ends. The CDR3 is 13 amino acids. CDR3 protein: CASSPTENTEAFF. CDR3 DNA: TGTGCCAGCAGCCCAACAGAGAACACTGAAGCTTTCTTT.

This clonotype was counted ten times or more. The chain recombines TRBV10-3 with TRBJ2-7; D possibly corresponds to TRBD1 (6 bases). Trimming pared 2 bases from V and 2 bases from J, leaving 13 bases between. Germline CDR1 ENHRY, CDR2 SYGVKD. CDR3 length: 15 residues. The chain's CDR3 is CAISEGGQAPYEQYF. The CDR3 region has the DNA TGTGCCATCAGTGAGGGGGGCCAAGCGCCCTACGAGCAGTACTTC.

The table lists this clonotype with many counts. This chain joins TRBV6-1 and TRBJ1-5; D unresolved. This CDR3 spans 13 amino acids. The V and J ends lost 6 bases and 6 bases respectively, with 12 bases between them. Germline loops: CDR1 MNHNS, CDR2 SASEGT. CDR3 loop: CASSTLAAQPQHF. The CDR3 region has the DNA TGTGCCAGCAGCACCTTAGCGGCTCAGCCCCAGCATTTT.

The chain couples TRBV19 to TRBJ1-2; the match to TRBD1 covers 7 bases. The germline V gene has CDR1 LNHDA and CDR2 SQIVND (reference sequence). V was clipped by 5 bases and J by 6 bases; unmatched bases: 6. CDR3 length: 13 amino acids. This CDR3 is CASSYRGDHGYTF. For the CDR3, the DNA is TGTGCCAGTAGTTACAGGGGCGATCATGGCTACACCTTC.

V and J are TRBV5-1 and TRBJ2-7; 13 bases line up with TRBD2. This CDR3 contains 15 residues. Germline V gene data show CDR1 as SGHRS and CDR2 as YFSETQ. Unmatched junction bases numbered 8, after V lost 6 bases and J lost 5 bases. The CDR3 nucleotides read TGCGCCAGCAATCAGGGACTAGCGGGATCCCACGAGCAGTACTTC. Residues: CASNQGLAGSHEQYF.

As concerns this clonotype: A much larger clone sits a single nucleotide away, making a read error possible. The chain couples TRBV20-1 to TRBJ2-5, with no clear D. CDR1 is DFQATT and CDR2 is SNEGSKA in the germline V gene (reference sequence). CDR3 length: 12 amino acids. This CDR3 is CSARGLGETKYF. In DNA form, the CDR3 reads TGCAGTGCTAGGGGCCTAGGAGAGACCAAGTACTTC.

At least ten counts were recorded for this clonotype. V usage is TRBV18 and J usage is TRBJ2-5; D is possibly TRBD2 (6 bases). The germline CDR1 and CDR2 sequences are KGHSH and LQKENI. Trimming pared 2 bases from V and 4 bases from J, leaving 14 bases between. The CDR3 sequence is 15 residues long. For the CDR3, the DNA is TGTGCCAGCTCACCAACAACGCGGGATTTAGAGACCCAGTACTTC. Protein product: CASSPTTRDLETQYF.

The table lists this clonotype with many counts. The chain has TRBV11-2 and TRBJ2-1; D is perhaps TRBD2 (7 bases). Deletions cut 5 bases from V and 7 bases from J, with 18 bases between. This CDR3 contains 15 residues. CDR1 and CDR2 from the germline V gene are SGHAT and FQNNGV. The CDR3 DNA reads as TGTGCCAGCAGCCAGGGGACTACCCGGGGAAATGAGCAGTTCTTC. Translation gives CASSQGTTRGNEQFF.

This chain joins TRBV2 and TRBJ2-1; D possibly corresponds to TRBD2 (5 bases). Germline values: CDR1 SNHLY, CDR2 FYNNEI. The CDR3 has 12 residues. The germline V and J ends were trimmed by 4 bases and 8 bases, with 9 bases remaining between them. In DNA form, the CDR3 reads TGTGCCAGCAGTGTAAGGCGGGATGAGCAGTTCTTC. It translates to CASSVRRDEQFF. Full variable domain (remainder filled in from reference TRBV2 and TRBJ2-1): EPEVTQTPSHQVTQMGQEVILRCVPISNHLYFYWYRQILGQKVEFLVSFYNNEISEKSEIFDDQFSVERPDGSNFTLKIRSTKLEDSAMYFCASSVRRDEQFFGPGTRLTVL.

This clonotype was detected many times. The CDR3 sequence is CASSVRDRGYEQYF. The CDR3 DNA is TGTGCCAGCAGCGTTCGGGACAGGGGCTACGAGCAGTACTTC. This rearrangement joins TRBV7-8 to TRBJ2-7, with TRBD1 identical over 10 bases. The CDR3 is made up of 14 amino acids. With 5 bases clipped from V and 3 bases from J, the junction kept 4 bases outside the gene matches. Germline V CDR1 and CDR2: SGHVS, FQNEAQ. Full variable domain (rest looked up from reference TRBV7-8 and TRBJ2-7): GAGVSQSPRYKVAKRGQDVALRCDPISGHVSLFWYQQALGQGPEFLTYFQNEAQLDKSGLPSDRFFAERPEGSVSTLKIQRTQQEDSAVYLCASSVRDRGYEQYFGPGTRLTVT.

This clonotype was seen many times. The chain employs TRBV4-2 and TRBJ2-3; no clear D gene. The CDR3 has 15 amino acids. V lost 4 bases, J lost 0 bases, and 11 bases lay in between. Per germline, CDR1 LGHNA and CDR2 YNFKEQ. The CDR3, as DNA: TGTGCCAGCAGCCGCTTAAAATCGAGCACAGATACGCAGTATTTT. This translates into CASSRLKSSTDTQYF.

This clonotype was counted many times. The chain carries TRBV3-1 and TRBJ2-7; D is unresolved. This CDR3 has 14 residues. CDR1 and CDR2 from the germline V gene are LGHDT and YNNKEL (reference sequence). The V gene lost 5 bases and the J gene lost 0 bases, with 11 bases spanning the gap. CDR3 protein: CASSSGLRSYEQYF. Here the CDR3 DNA reads TGTGCCAGCAGCTCCGGCCTACGCTCCTACGAGCAGTACTTC.